The 23 T cell receptor beta chains reported below all come from one sample, sequenced in a study of blood T cell repertoires in COVID-19. Here immunoSEQ multiplex PCR was the method, and the copy in TCRdb shows in-frame clones only, minus some. The sample includes roughly 190,000 clones, roughly nine tenths of them seen just once. The sequenced sample consisted of PBMCs or T cells enriched from blood (not recorded which). The receptor source for this set is a woman younger than 45 who had recovered from COVID-19.

The chain joins TRBV7-3 to TRBJ2-3, with TRBD2 as a possible D gene (6 bases). The CDR3 contains 16 residues. The V end was cut by 2 bases, the J end by 2 bases, with 14 bases between. Germline lookup yields CDR1 SGHTA and CDR2 FQGTGA. In DNA, the CDR3 is TGTGCCAGCAGCTTAGGATCGGGAGTGAACACAGATACGCAGTATTTT. Residues: CASSLGSGVNTDTQYF.

The chain links TRBV16 to TRBJ1-2, with D tentatively TRBD1 (5 bases). The CDR3 totals 16 residues. Deletions cut 1 base from V and 4 bases from J, with 16 bases between. The germline CDR1 and CDR2 sequences are KGHSY and FQNENV. The CDR3 nucleotides read TGTGCCAGCAGCCAATTCAGAGCGTCACAGGCCTATGGCTACACCTTC. Protein sequence: CASSQFRASQAYGYTF.

V is TRBV2 and J is TRBJ2-7; D might be TRBD2 (5 bases). V was clipped by 6 bases and J by 0 bases, with 21 bases between them. CDR3 size: 17 residues. Germline loops: CDR1 SNHLY, CDR2 FYNNEI. Written as DNA, the CDR3 is TGTGCCAGCAGGTCGGTTCTGGGGAGTCGTAGCTCCTACGAGCAGTACTTC. It specifies CASRSVLGSRSSYEQYF.

The CDR3 region has the DNA TGTGCCACCAGTGACCCCGGACTAGCGGGAGTCGATGAGCAGTTCTTC. This encodes CATSDPGLAGVDEQFF. The rearrangement uses TRBV24-1 and TRBJ2-1; 13 bases are shared with TRBD2. The ends lost 4 bases at V and 8 bases at J; junction bases unmatched: 7. CDR3 length: 16 residues. The germline V gene has CDR1 KGHDR and CDR2 SFDVKD.

The chain joins TRBV2 to TRBJ2-7; tentatively, D is TRBD1 (6 bases). The CDR3 is 15 residues long. V lost 10 bases, J lost 1 base, and 20 bases lay in between. The germline gives CDR1 SNHLY, CDR2 FYNNEI. The CDR3 is CATNSEKGQSYEQYF. CDR3 sequence (DNA): TGTGCCACTAATTCGGAAAAAGGACAGTCCTACGAGCAGTACTTC.

This chain joins TRBV6-5 and TRBJ2-7; 9 bases are a match to TRBD1. Trimming cost V 8 bases and J 5 bases; bases outside gene matches: 13. The CDR3 has 15 residues. CDR1 and CDR2 (germline): MNHEY, SVGAGI. CDR3 region: CASQRYRGRDDEQYF. CDR3 sequence (DNA): TGTGCCAGCCAAAGATACAGGGGGCGGGACGACGAGCAGTACTTC.

The chain carries TRBV27 and TRBJ1-6; TRBD1 might be the D (6 bases). This CDR3 comprises 18 residues. CDR1 and CDR2 from the germline V gene are MNHEY and SMNVEV (reference sequence). The V and J ends lost 5 bases and 6 bases respectively, with 23 bases between them. The CDR3 sequence is CASSNTKFLRGGNSPLHF. CDR3 nucleotides: TGTGCCAGCAGTAACACCAAATTCCTCAGGGGCGGTAATTCACCCCTCCACTTT.

This sequence joins TRBV25-1 and TRBJ1-4; 9 nucleotides align to TRBD1. From germline, CDR1 is MGHDK and CDR2 SYGVNS. CDR3 length: 16 amino acids. Unmatched junction bases numbered 8, after V lost 2 bases and J lost 7 bases. Written as DNA, the CDR3 is TGTGCCAGCAGTGAAGCGGGGACAGGGCCTGGTGAAAAACTGTTTTTT. Translating it yields CASSEAGTGPGEKLFF.

This sequence joins TRBV11-2 and TRBJ2-3; 8 nucleotides line up with TRBD2. V was clipped by 1 base and J by 2 bases; unmatched bases: 5. The CDR3 is made up of 16 amino acids. Germline CDR1 SGHAT, CDR2 FQNNGV. The DNA of the CDR3 is TGTGCCAGCAGCTTAGTAGAGCGGGGGCTCACAGATACGCAGTATTTT. Translating it yields CASSLVERGLTDTQYF.

This clone was seen once. This chain links TRBV5-4 with TRBJ2-3, with 7 bases matching TRBD2. After removal of 4 bases from V and 1 base from J, the junction contained 9 bases not matched to a gene. The germline CDR1 and CDR2 sequences are SGHNT and YYREEE (reference sequence). CDR3 size: 16 residues. For the CDR3, the DNA is TGTGCCAGCAGCGGGTGGGGGGGTCGAGGCACAGATACGCAGTATTTT. This encodes CASSGWGGRGTDTQYF.

The rearrangement uses TRBV29-1 and TRBJ1-2, with 9 bases that match TRBD1. CDR1 and CDR2 (germline): SQVTM, ANQGSEA. V trimming: 6 bases; J trimming: 6 bases; junction bases outside the gene matches: 5. The CDR3 length is 12 residues. CDR3: CSVGTGKHGYTF. CDR3 DNA: TGCAGCGTCGGGACAGGGAAGCATGGCTACACCTTC.

V is TRBV4-2 and J is TRBJ1-4, with a weak D call TRBD1 (5 bases). In germline, CDR1 is LGHNA, CDR2 YNFKEQ. Trimming removed 1 base from V and 7 bases from J, with 19 bases in between. The CDR3 extends over 17 amino acids. The CDR3: CASSQAGPAAGREKLFF. The CDR3, as DNA: TGTGCCAGCAGCCAAGCCGGGCCTGCGGCAGGGCGTGAAAAACTGTTTTTT.

The chain joins TRBV5-1 to TRBJ2-5, with unresolved D. The CDR3 contains 14 residues. Trimming removed 0 bases from V and 4 bases from J, with 10 bases in between. Germline-derived CDR1 and CDR2 are SGHRS and YFSETQ. CDR3 sequence: CASSLVSALETQYF. In DNA, the CDR3 is TGCGCCAGCAGCTTGGTTTCAGCGCTAGAGACCCAGTACTTC.

The chain employs TRBV27 and TRBJ1-3, with D possibly matching TRBD1 (6 bases). V lost 7 bases and J lost 4, with 8 bases in between. Germline V gene data show CDR1 as MNHEY and CDR2 as SMNVEV (reference sequence). The CDR3 is made up of 12 amino acids. CDR3 loop: CASIGQGNTIYF. CDR3 bases: TGTGCCAGCATTGGACAGGGAAACACCATATATTTT.

The V call is TRBV14, the J call TRBJ2-5, with a tentative D call TRBD2 (6 bases). V was cut by 3 bases and J by 10 bases, with 12 bases left in between. The CDR3 consists of 12 residues. CDR1 and CDR2 from the germline V gene are SGHDN and FVKESK. CDR3 nucleotide sequence: TGTGCCAGCAGCCACCCCGGGACTCGCCAGTACTTC. Amino acids: CASSHPGTRQYF.

The genes are TRBV7-6 and TRBJ2-3; 13 positions agree with TRBD2. The germline V gene encodes CDR1 SGHVS and CDR2 FNYEAQ. The length of the CDR3 is 15 residues. V dropped 5 bases and J dropped 4; count of bases not matched to a gene: 3. CDR3 nucleotide sequence: TGTGCCAGCAGCCCCACTAGCGGGAGGGCAGATACGCAGTATTTT. Translated: CASSPTSGRADTQYF.

The chain couples TRBV12-3 or TRBV12-4 to TRBJ2-7, with a tentative D call TRBD1 (6 bases). Trimming shortened V by 6 bases and J by 3 bases, and 9 bases separated the two germline ends. The length of the CDR3 is 12 residues. The CDR3: CASSLDSYEQYF. CDR3 sequence (DNA): TGTGCCAGCAGCCTGGACAGCTACGAGCAGTACTTC.

The chain links TRBV29-1 to TRBJ2-5; 7 bases map to TRBD2. J gave up 3 bases and V 7 bases, and 5 bases lay outside the gene matches. This CDR3 comprises 12 residues. In germline, CDR1 is SQVTM, CDR2 ANQGSEA. The CDR3 DNA reads TGCAGCGCCTGGGGGGGAAAAGAGACCCAGTACTTC. Protein: CSAWGGKETQYF.

The V call is TRBV29-1, the J call TRBJ2-7, with TRBD1 as a possible D gene (5 bases). CDR1 and CDR2 from the germline V gene are SQVTM and ANQGSEA. The CDR3 length is 13 residues. Trimming left V 3 bases short and J 2 bases short, with 11 bases between. CDR3 protein: CSVEDTTAYEQYF. DNA for the CDR3: TGCAGCGTTGAGGACACCACGGCCTACGAGCAGTACTTC.

The chain uses TRBV7-8 and TRBJ1-2; D ambiguous. The CDR3 contains 15 residues. Germline CDR1 SGHVS, CDR2 FQNEAQ. V lost 1 base and J lost 8, with 17 bases in between. The CDR3 sequence is CASSLGPRVSEGYTF. CDR3 in DNA: TGTGCCAGCAGCTTAGGGCCCCGGGTCTCTGAGGGCTACACCTTC.

This rearrangement joins TRBV6-5 to TRBJ2-7, with TRBD2 identical over 12 bases. Trimming took 1 base from V and 3 from J; bases not matched to a gene: 4. Per the germline V gene, CDR1 is MNHEY and CDR2 is SVGAGI. The CDR3 has 16 amino acids. Written as DNA, the CDR3 is TGTGCCAGCAGTTACTTCAAGACTAGCGGGGGCTACGAGCAGTACTTC. This gives the protein CASSYFKTSGGYEQYF.

J is TRBJ1-2 and V is TRBV11-3; no definite D call. V was trimmed by 4 bases and J by 2 bases, leaving 8 bases between them. Germline CDR1 SGHNT, CDR2 YENEEA. The CDR3 extends over 13 amino acids. DNA for the CDR3: TGTGCCAGCAGCTCCCCTAGAAACTATGGCTACACCTTC. This codes for CASSSPRNYGYTF.

The rearrangement links TRBV7-8 to TRBJ1-1; the D is unclear. CDR1 and CDR2 (germline): SGHVS, FQNEAQ. Trimming stripped 0 bases from V and 1 base from J, with 3 bases between. The CDR3 sequence is 13 residues long. DNA for the CDR3: TGTGCCAGCAGCTTAGCGGCGAACACTGAAGCTTTCTTT. This encodes CASSLAANTEAFF.